This T cell receptor beta chain emerged from a study of T cell responses to AZD1222 COVID-19 vaccine (dated by TCRdb to the early 2020s). The study in broad terms: Because spike-specific TCR depth and breadth did not differ between the two schedules, AZD1222 recipients who got a second dose at roughly 4 weeks were pooled with those who got a second dose at roughly 12 weeks. Enrollment into the trials was organized by age into subgroups of 18-55, 56-69 and 70-plus years, and those subgroups contained roughly 140, 27 and 60 TCR-sequenced participants, respectively. A total of 233 trial participants underwent TCR sequencing, of whom 200 to 220 received two doses of AZD1222 and about 26 received two doses of the MenACWY control vaccine.

The CDR3 regions of human TCRbeta chains were analyzed by immunosequencing. The paper's processing steps were these. Repertoire TCRs were matched against a reference library of SARS-CoV-2-specific TCRs generated with the MIRA antigen-specificity platform. Breadth was defined as the fraction of unique TCRs that were SARS-CoV-2-associated. Depth was defined as the fraction of total T cells that were SARS-CoV-2-associated. Using the MIRA data, every spike-specific TCR was mapped to the spike region that the TCR reacted to and assigned to either a CD4 or a CD8 class. Log10-transformed breadth and depth values were compared by one-way ANOVA with Sidak's multiple comparisons tests. TCRdb obtained this table from immuneACCESS and retained in-frame rearrangements with V and J assigned. These tables miss some clones; where compared with another copy, unresolved V genes account for less than half of the shortfall, and the remainder is unexplained. That table furnishes V, J and clone size, whereas the DNA furnished D and trimming. Present in this sample are about 130,000 clones, 75% to 90% of which were seen just once. The ten top clones hold 5.5% to 7% of the sample.

This sample's time point label indicates: baseline before first vaccination. Samples from vaccinated people were obtained from the UK trials COV001 and COV002, which included a single-blind randomized controlled phase 2/3 trial of AZD1222 (ChAdOx1 nCoV-19) in healthy adults. For TCRbeta chain sequencing, PBMC samples were collected from trial participants at day 0 and at day 28 after the second dose. Overall results and qualifications from the work: In the small 56-69-year group, the increase in depth fell short of significance, most likely because of low power. Because no day 14 peak-response samples were available, the repertoires could be characterized only after the peak T cell response. Vaccine-associated CD4 TCRs spanned the whole spike protein, with dominant responses in regions 160-218 and 743-854. Spike-specific TCR breadth and depth rose significantly after two AZD1222 doses compared with day 0 and with MenACWY recipients. Participants were mostly white British, with more females than males. The authors suggested clonal diversity may have been underestimated. Epitopes outside the regions mutated in the B.1.351 and B.1.1.7 variants were reportedly recognized by nearly half of the unique spike-specific TCRs. Conclusions about previously exposed vaccinees were limited because only 5 or 6 AZD1222 recipients were SARS-CoV-2 seropositive at baseline.

Comment on this clone: Its recognized antigen is unknown. Nothing much larger sits one base from this clone, and base qualities are not available.

The TCR sequence derives from an adult in good health. The sample consisted of peripheral blood, taken on day 0 of AZD1222 vaccination.

The base sequence is TGTGCCAGCAGCCAGACAGGGGCTGGTTTAGGTAATTCACCCCTCCACTTT. This translates into CASSQTGAGLGNSPLHF. In this chain, TRBV5-6 is recombined with TRBJ1-6; 8 central nucleotides agree with TRBD1. The CDR1 and CDR2 encoded by the germline V gene are SGHDT and YYEEEE. The cysteine opens and the phenylalanine closes a CDR3 of 17 amino acids. The DNA shown is the 51-base CDR3, in frame from base 1. For this chain, trimming is 4 bases at the V end and 6 bases at the J end, and the number of junction bases without a gene match is 12.